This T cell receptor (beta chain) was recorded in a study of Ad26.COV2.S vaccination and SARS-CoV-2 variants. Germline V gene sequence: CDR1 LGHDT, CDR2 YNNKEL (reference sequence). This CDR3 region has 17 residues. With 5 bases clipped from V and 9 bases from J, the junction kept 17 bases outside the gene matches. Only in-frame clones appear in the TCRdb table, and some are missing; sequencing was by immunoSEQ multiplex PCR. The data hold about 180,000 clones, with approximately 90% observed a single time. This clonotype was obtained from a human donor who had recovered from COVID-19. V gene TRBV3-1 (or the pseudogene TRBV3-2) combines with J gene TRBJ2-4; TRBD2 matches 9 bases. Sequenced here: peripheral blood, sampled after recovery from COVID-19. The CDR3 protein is CASSEGGLAFVLGIQYF. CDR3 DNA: TGTGCCAGCAGCGAAGGAGGACTAGCGTTCGTCCTAGGCATTCAGTACTTC.